Below, 22 T cell receptor beta chains from the same sample are listed, as sequenced in a study of regulatory T cells in long-lasting Graves disease. To make TCR beta libraries, researchers used iRepertoire HTBI primers and Arm-PCR of CDR3 regions. TCRdb reanalysed the multiplex PCR reads using MiXCR and keeps one entry per CDR3 protein. Among about 540,000 distinct CDR3 sequences listed, less than 15% were seen once. Time point specified: newly diagnosed GD, antithyroid drugs for less than 3 months. PBMC-extracted RNA yielded the TCR library. These data also formed part of another study, on T cells in Graves' hyperthyroidism and ophthalmopathy.

The sequences come from peripheral blood mononuclear cells (PBMCs), collected at new diagnosis, from a patient treated with antithyroid drugs. Receptors were obtained from a man younger than 40 with Graves disease.

This clonotype was recorded many times. This sequence joins TRBV10-1 and TRBJ1-1, with unresolved D. The CDR3 has 14 amino acids. V was trimmed by 2 bases and J by 7 bases, leaving 14 bases between them. Germline V gives CDR1 WNHNN, CDR2 SYGVQD (reference sequence). The CDR3 DNA sequence: TGCGCCAGCAGTGAGGTAGAGTTTGACGGTGAAGCTTTCTTT. This sequence encodes CASSEVEFDGEAFF.

Only a few counts were recorded for this clonotype. The chain has TRBV4-1 and TRBJ2-2, with D unclear. V was shortened by 0 bases and J by 6 bases, with 14 bases between the two germline ends. CDR3 length equals 16 residues. Germline values: CDR1 MGHRA, CDR2 YSYEKL. CDR3 loop: CASSQDWAGVAGELFF. Written as DNA, the CDR3 is TGCGCCAGCAGCCAAGATTGGGCCGGCGTGGCCGGGGAGCTGTTTTTT.

This clonotype has more than one count but fewer than ten. The chain uses TRBV15 and TRBJ1-1; 8 bases are a match to TRBD1. The CDR3 has 13 amino acids. Germline V gives CDR1 LNHNV, CDR2 YYDKDF (reference sequence). Trimming at V came to 4 bases and at J to 6 bases, leaving 4 bases not matched to a gene. The CDR3 here is CATSTRGQAEAFF. The CDR3 coding sequence is TGTGCCACCAGCACCCGGGGACAGGCTGAAGCTTTCTTT.

This chain connects TRBV5-1 to TRBJ2-2; perhaps TRBD1 as D (6 bases). CDR3 length: 14 amino acids. V was shortened by 0 bases and J by 5 bases, with 8 bases between the two germline ends. Germline V gives CDR1 SGHRS, CDR2 YFSETQ. This CDR3 reads CASSLGTETGELFF. CDR3 DNA: TGCGCCAGCAGCTTGGGGACAGAGACCGGGGAGCTGTTTTTT. Based on the CDR3 plus reference TRBV5-1 and TRBJ2-2, the full variable domain is KAGVTQTPRYLIKTRGQQVTLSCSPISGHRSVSWYQQTPGQGLQFLFEYFSETQRNKGNFPGRFSGRQFSNSRSEMNVSTLELGDSALYLCASSLGTETGELFFGEGSRLTVL.

This chain connects TRBV18 to TRBJ2-5; TRBD2 matches 12 bases. This CDR3 has 16 residues. J was trimmed by 2 bases and V by 6 bases; bases with no gene match: 7. CDR1 is KGHSH and CDR2 is LQKENI in the germline V gene. DNA of the CDR3: TGTGCCAGCTCTCGAGGACTAGCGGGGCTACAAGAGACCCAGTACTTC. It specifies CASSRGLAGLQETQYF.

This clonotype was observed many times. CDR3 sequence (DNA): TGTGCCAGCTACCCCGGGGGTCGGGAGACCCAGTACTTC. This translates into CASYPGGRETQYF. This chain connects TRBV6-2 or TRBV6-3 to TRBJ2-5; a weak D match, TRBD2 (6 bases). Germline CDR1 and CDR2: MNHEY and SVGEGT. CDR3 length: 13 amino acids. Trimming pared 8 bases from V and 5 bases from J, leaving 15 bases between.

There are many counts of this clonotype. This chain links TRBV12-3 or TRBV12-4 with TRBJ2-5; no clear D. The CDR3 sequence is 16 residues long. Trimming took 4 bases from V and 1 from J, leaving 16 bases between them. The chain's CDR3 is CASSSGVADLQETQYF. The CDR3 DNA reads TGTGCCAGCAGTTCCGGCGTAGCAGACCTCCAAGAGACCCAGTACTTC.

Many counts were recorded for this clonotype. The rearrangement links TRBV5-1 to TRBJ2-5; TRBD2 might be the D (5 bases). The CDR3 has 15 residues. Germline CDR1 is SGHRS and CDR2 is YFSETQ. Trimming took 4 bases from V and 5 from J, leaving 18 bases between them. CDR3 loop: CASSPTWTPGETQYF. The DNA for the CDR3 is TGCGCCAGCAGCCCCACCTGGACTCCCGGGGAGACCCAGTACTTC.

The chain uses TRBV19 and TRBJ2-1; D is unclear. This CDR3 comprises 15 residues. Trimming left V 3 bases short and J 9 bases short, with 18 bases between. CDR1 is LNHDA, CDR2 SQIVND, per germline (reference sequence). This CDR3 is CASSMIRFTEVEQFF. In DNA form, the CDR3 reads TGTGCCAGTAGTATGATAAGATTTACAGAGGTTGAGCAGTTCTTC.

This clonotype has only a few counts. The CDR3 loop is CAIRPGLAGGNNEQFF. The DNA for the CDR3 is TGTGCCATCAGGCCGGGACTAGCGGGGGGGAACAATGAGCAGTTCTTC. The gene calls are TRBV10-3 and TRBJ2-1, with TRBD2 matching over 16 bases. The germline V gene encodes CDR1 ENHRY and CDR2 SYGVKD. V was clipped by 6 bases and J by 5 bases; unmatched bases: 4. The CDR3 length is 16 residues.

The chain employs TRBV5-1 and TRBJ2-2; D is perhaps TRBD1 (5 bases). Deletions cut 3 bases from V and 1 base from J, with 10 bases between. Germline lookup yields CDR1 SGHRS and CDR2 YFSETQ. CDR3 size: 15 residues. The CDR3 sequence: CASSSVTGNTGELFF. The CDR3 DNA sequence: TGCGCCAGCAGCTCCGTCACAGGGAACACCGGGGAGCTGTTTTTT.

The rearrangement uses TRBV7-8 and TRBJ2-5, with D possibly being TRBD1 (5 bases). The length of the CDR3 is 15 residues. Germline V gene sequence: CDR1 SGHVS, CDR2 FQNEAQ. V was pared by 3 bases and J by 4 bases, with 15 bases between. The CDR3 spells CASSFHRSRRETQYF. The CDR3 coding sequence is TGTGCCAGCAGCTTTCACAGGTCCCGGAGAGAGACCCAGTACTTC.

This clonotype was seen many times. The rearrangement joins TRBV10-3 to TRBJ2-4, with TRBD2 matching over 7 bases. Trimming took 6 bases from V and 6 from J; bases not matched to a gene: 8. This CDR3 contains 14 residues. Germline V CDR1 and CDR2: ENHRY, SYGVKD. The DNA of the CDR3 is TGTGCCATCAGGGACGCGGGAGCGGGAAACATTCAGTACTTC. Its protein is CAIRDAGAGNIQYF.

CDR3 in amino acids: CSASNTETSTDTQYF. The DNA of the CDR3 is TGCAGTGCGAGCAATACCGAAACTAGCACAGATACGCAGTATTTT. The chain links TRBV20-1 to TRBJ2-3, with D uncertain. The CDR3 extends over 15 amino acids. V gave up 6 bases and J gave up 0 bases, with 16 bases separating them. The germline CDR1 and CDR2 sequences are DFQATT and SNEGSKA (reference sequence).

The genes are TRBV20-1 and TRBJ2-3; D is possibly TRBD2 (7 bases). Between the trimmed V and J ends, which lost 6 bases and 5 bases, there was a span of 18 bases. CDR3 length equals 14 residues. Germline V lookup: CDR1 DFQATT, CDR2 SNEGSKA (reference sequence). The CDR3 bases are TGCAGTGCCCAAGGGGGGGATCGGGTAGATACGCAGTATTTT. This encodes CSAQGGDRVDTQYF.

This clonotype was counted many times. CDR3 nucleotides: TGTGCCAGCAGCGACGGGGGCAGTCTCTCCTACGAGCAGTACTTC. Translating gives CASSDGGSLSYEQYF. The V call is TRBV12-3 or TRBV12-4, the J call TRBJ2-7; tentatively, D is TRBD1 or TRBD2 (6 bases each). The CDR3 is 15 amino acids. With 6 bases removed from V and 0 bases from J, the gap between germline ends came to 15 bases.

This clonotype was seen repeatedly, ten times or more. V and J are TRBV6-1 and TRBJ1-6, with TRBD1 as a possible D gene (6 bases). CDR3 length equals 16 residues. CDR1 and CDR2 from the germline V gene are MNHNS and SASEGT. The V end was cut by 2 bases, the J end by 9 bases, with 17 bases between. In nucleotides, the CDR3 is TGTGCCAGCAGTGAAATTTTGACAGGACTTCGTTCACCCCTCCACTTT. Encoded protein: CASSEILTGLRSPLHF.

J is TRBJ2-1 and V is TRBV29-1; 9 nucleotides agree with TRBD2. This CDR3 region has 13 residues. From germline, CDR1 is SQVTM and CDR2 ANQGSEA. Losses at the gene ends were 3 bases for V and 4 bases for J; bases not matched to a gene: 1. In nucleotides, the CDR3 is TGCAGCGTTGAGCGGGGGGGGTACAATGAGCAGTTCTTC. Residues: CSVERGGYNEQFF.

The sample holds many counts of this clonotype. The chain has TRBV9 and TRBJ1-5, with TRBD1 identical over 9 bases. The V and J ends lost 4 bases and 8 bases, in that order; junction bases with no gene match: 7. CDR3 length equals 14 residues. Germline CDR1 reads SGDLS; CDR2 reads YYNGEE. The CDR3 region has the DNA TGTGCCAGCAGCCCCGGGACAGGGAGTGAGCCCCAGCATTTT. It specifies CASSPGTGSEPQHF.

In its sample, this clonotype was seen many times. J is TRBJ2-2 and V is TRBV6-5; TRBD1 is a possible D gene (5 bases). This CDR3 comprises 14 residues. Germline V lookup: CDR1 MNHEY, CDR2 SVGAGI. V lost 0 bases and J lost 5, with 7 bases in between. For the CDR3, the DNA is TGTGCCAGCAGTTACTCAGACAGAACCGGGGAGCTGTTTTTT. It is translated as CASSYSDRTGELFF.

The rearrangement links TRBV2 to TRBJ2-4, with D perhaps being TRBD1 or TRBD2 (6 bases each). In germline, CDR1 is SNHLY, CDR2 FYNNEI. This CDR3 region has 14 residues. Trimming left V 7 bases short and J 8 bases short, with 18 bases between. This CDR3 is CASTQDSGGDIQYF. In DNA, the CDR3 is TGTGCCAGCACCCAGGACAGCGGAGGGGACATTCAGTACTTC.

This clonotype appeared a few times. In DNA form, the CDR3 reads TGCGCCAGCAGCCAAGAACCCCTAGCGGGTTACCGCGGGGAGCTGTTTTTT. This translates into CASSQEPLAGYRGELFF. This chain links TRBV4-1 with TRBJ2-2, with 8 bases that match TRBD2. V lost 0 bases, J lost 7 bases, and 10 bases stayed unmatched. The CDR3 has 17 amino acids. Germline V gene data show CDR1 as MGHRA and CDR2 as YSYEKL.